One T cell receptor beta chain is described in this entry. What it recognizes is unknown. This may be a read error: a much more frequent sequence differs by one nucleotide. Since no conserved phenylalanine or tryptophan closes the CDR3, a read error is the likely cause. These data come from a study of T cell repertoires in cytomegalovirus infection. At the level of the study: Both CMV infection and a matching HLA type were indicated by public TCR beta signatures.

The CDR3 is made up of 12 amino acids. CDR1 LGHNA and CDR2 YNFKEQ come from the germline V gene. Trimming shortened V by 4 bases and J by 5 bases, and 7 bases separated the two germline ends. TCRdb reprocessed the reads via MiXCR and lists one record per CDR3 protein. The table shows around 740,000 distinct CDR3 sequences, with 35% to 45% occurring only once. Study-level results: The ex vivo response showed dominance by HLA-C-restricted CMV-specific TCR beta clonotypes. Summed frequency of public TCR beta families distinguished CMV carriers with the relevant HLA.

Sequencing was carried out using PBMCs. The receptor's source is a human donor in good health (CMV status not recorded). Some clones in this sample may be carry-over from other donors' samples. V usage is TRBV4-2 and J usage is TRBJ2-3; D is uncertain. CDR3 bases: TGTGCCAGCAGCCCCGACGAAGATACGCAGTATTTG. Translated: CASSPDEDTQYL.